These 15 T cell receptor beta chains share one sample of origin, sequenced in a study of control samples from healthy donors and cancer patients. The protocol was immunoSEQ multiplex PCR, while the TCRdb copy is restricted to in-frame clones and leaves out a portion. In the table there are 150,000 or so clones, 92% of which are singletons. Sequencing was performed on blood. These receptors were taken from a woman in her twenties or thirties in good health.

V and J are TRBV4-2 and TRBJ1-6, with D unclear. This CDR3 is 17 amino acids long. Between the trimmed V and J ends, which lost 1 base and 6 bases, there was a span of 16 bases. Germline V gives CDR1 LGHNA, CDR2 YNFKEQ. The CDR3 is CASSQGAVAASNSPLHF. In nucleotides, the CDR3 is TGTGCCAGCAGCCAAGGGGCCGTGGCAGCGTCTAATTCACCCCTCCACTTT.

The CDR3 here is CASSESTPPYEQYF. CDR3 sequence (DNA): TGCGCCAGCAGTGAGTCGACACCCCCCTACGAGCAGTACTTC. V gene TRBV10-1 combines with J gene TRBJ2-7, with D uncertain. Trimming took 0 bases from V and 2 from J, leaving 8 bases between them. This CDR3 is 14 amino acids long. The germline CDR1 and CDR2 sequences are WNHNN and SYGVQD (reference sequence).

This chain connects TRBV7-9 to TRBJ2-7; a possible D gene is TRBD1 (6 bases). This CDR3 is 14 amino acids long. V was trimmed by 5 bases and J by 3 bases, leaving 14 bases between them. The V gene's germline CDR1 is SEHNR and CDR2 FQNEAQ (reference sequence). CDR3 coding DNA: TGTGCCAGCAGCGCACGGGACAAATACTACGAGCAGTACTTC. Translating it yields CASSARDKYYEQYF.

The V call is TRBV7-3, the J call TRBJ2-1; 10 nucleotides agree with TRBD2. Germline V gene sequence: CDR1 SGHTA, CDR2 FQGTGA. This CDR3 is built from 15 residues. The trim removed 5 bases at V and 5 bases at J, leaving 6 bases unmatched. CDR3 in amino acids: CASSRGLAGDNEQFF. The DNA for the CDR3 is TGTGCCAGCAGCCGCGGGCTAGCGGGAGACAATGAGCAGTTCTTC.

The chain has TRBV27 and TRBJ1-2; 8 bases are a match to TRBD1. From germline, CDR1 is MNHEY and CDR2 SMNVEV (reference sequence). Trimming cost V 5 bases and J 4 bases; bases outside gene matches: 9. This CDR3 is built from 15 residues. CDR3 in DNA: TGTGCCAGCAGTCCGAGGGACAGGTTTATCTATGGCTACACCTTC. Translation: CASSPRDRFIYGYTF.

The V gene is TRBV6-1, the J gene TRBJ2-1; D remains ambiguous. The CDR3 is 15 residues long. Trimming stripped 2 bases from V and 8 bases from J, with 16 bases between. Germline V lookup: CDR1 MNHNS, CDR2 SASEGT. The CDR3, as DNA: TGTGCCAGCAGTGAACTTAGAAGGGCCGGGTATGAGCAGTTCTTC. As protein: CASSELRRAGYEQFF.

The V gene is TRBV7-3, the J gene TRBJ1-3; TRBD1 might be the D (5 bases). V lost 5 bases to trimming and J lost 4 bases, with 12 bases between them. Per the germline V gene, CDR1 is SGHTA and CDR2 is FQGTGA. This CDR3 has 14 residues. The DNA of the CDR3 is TGTGCCAGCAGCGAGGGGAACGAAGGAAACACCATATATTTT. Translated, it gives CASSEGNEGNTIYF.

This chain links TRBV29-1 with TRBJ2-2; unclear D gene. The V end was cut by 5 bases, the J end by 2 bases, with 6 bases between. Looked up from germline, CDR1 is SQVTM and CDR2 is ANQGSEA. The CDR3 is 12 residues long. The CDR3, as DNA: TGCAGCGTTCGGATTAACACCGGGGAGCTGTTTTTT. This gives the protein CSVRINTGELFF.

The chain recombines TRBV9 with TRBJ2-1; the match to TRBD2 covers 7 bases. Germline CDR1 is SGDLS and CDR2 is YYNGEE. The length of the CDR3 is 15 residues. After removal of 2 bases from V and 6 bases from J, the junction contained 8 bases not matched to a gene. CDR3 in DNA: TGTGCCAGCAGCGTTTTCCAGGGAGGGATCAATGAGCAGTTCTTC. As protein: CASSVFQGGINEQFF.

The V and J genes are TRBV28 and TRBJ2-1; D may be TRBD1 or TRBD2 (6 bases each). The germline CDR1 and CDR2 sequences are MDHEN and SYDVKM. V gave up 2 bases and J gave up 0 bases, with 20 bases separating them. The CDR3 has 19 residues. DNA for the CDR3: TGTGCCAGCAGTTTAGGCCCCACCTTAGGGGGGAGCTCCTACAATGAGCAGTTCTTC. Protein product: CASSLGPTLGGSSYNEQFF.

The chain links TRBV9 to TRBJ1-5; possibly TRBD1 for D (6 bases). Germline V gives CDR1 SGDLS, CDR2 YYNGEE. Trimming pared 0 bases from V and 3 bases from J, leaving 10 bases between. This CDR3 contains 15 residues. CDR3 amino acids: CASSVEGGHNQPQHF. The CDR3 nucleotides read TGTGCCAGCAGCGTAGAAGGGGGACACAATCAGCCCCAGCATTTT.

This chain joins TRBV28 and TRBJ1-1; a weak D match, TRBD1 (5 bases). Trimming removed 7 bases from V and 11 bases from J, with 23 bases in between. The CDR3 runs 14 residues. Germline lookup yields CDR1 MDHEN and CDR2 SYDVKM. CDR3: CASTTGGVPTEAFF. The CDR3 bases are TGTGCCAGCACTACTGGAGGGGTCCCTACGGAGGCTTTCTTT.

This clone has only one observation. The chain has TRBV20-1 and TRBJ2-7; no clear D. This CDR3 contains 11 residues. The germline CDR1 and CDR2 sequences are DFQATT and SNEGSKA (reference sequence). The CDR3 region has the DNA TGCAGCCCACGCGGAGTCTACGAGCAGTACTTC. Its protein is CSPRGVYEQYF.

The V call is TRBV5-5, the J call TRBJ1-5; possibly TRBD1 for D (6 bases). CDR3 length: 15 residues. Per germline, CDR1 SGHKS and CDR2 YYEKEE (reference sequence). V lost 4 bases, J lost 0 bases, and 11 bases lay in between. Here the CDR3 DNA reads TGTGCCAGCAGCATCGGACAGAATAGCAATCAGCCCCAGCATTTT. This encodes CASSIGQNSNQPQHF.

For the CDR3, the DNA is TGCGCCAGCAGCTTGGAGCTGGGGGAGAGTGAGCAGTTCTTC. It translates to CASSLELGESEQFF. V usage is TRBV5-1 and J usage is TRBJ2-1, with D perhaps matching TRBD1 or TRBD2 (5 bases each). Germline loops: CDR1 SGHRS, CDR2 YFSETQ. There are 14 residues in the CDR3. Trimming shortened V by 0 bases and J by 9 bases, and 13 bases separated the two germline ends.